Listed here are 5 T cell receptor beta chains from one sample, sequenced in a study of T cell repertoires in aging, cancer and after chemotherapy. Peripheral blood genomic DNA, not sorted cells or RNA, was the template. A mixed TRB-A/B primer pool amplified rearranged TRB by multiplex touch-down PCR. TCRdb reanalysed the multiplex PCR reads using MiXCR and keeps one entry per CDR3 protein. The sample yields 1,500 to 2,000 distinct CDR3 sequences, 15% to 20% seen once. The sequenced sample was blood. Every receptor here comes from a human donor with a solid tumor.

This clonotype has a handful of counts. The V and J genes are TRBV7-3 and TRBJ2-7; tentatively, D is TRBD1 (7 bases). Germline assignment: CDR1 SGHTA and CDR2 FQGTGA. V lost 8 bases to trimming and J lost 2 bases, with 16 bases between them. The CDR3 is 14 amino acids. Here the CDR3 reads CASAEGAGPYEQYF. The CDR3 DNA reads as TGTGCCAGCGCGGAGGGGGCGGGCCCCTACGAGCAGTACTTC.

This clonotype is medium-sized in the sample. This sequence joins TRBV6-5 and TRBJ2-7; the match to TRBD1 covers 8 bases. Germline assignment: CDR1 MNHEY and CDR2 SVGAGI. Trimming removed 0 bases from V and 4 bases from J; junction bases left unmatched: 5. This CDR3 has 15 amino acids. CDR3 DNA: TGTGCCAGCAGTTACTCGCCGGACAGGGTTTACGAGCAGTACTTC. Amino acid sequence: CASSYSPDRVYEQYF.

By share, this clonotype ranks as medium-sized. The chain uses TRBV12-3 or TRBV12-4 and TRBJ1-2; D gene unclear. The V end lost 3 bases, the J end lost 4 bases, and 9 bases lay between the germline ends. The CDR3 has 13 residues. The DNA of the CDR3 is TGTGCCAGCAGTTTGGCGTCAAGCTATGGCTACACCTTC. The encoded protein is CASSLASSYGYTF.

This clonotype appeared a few times. The junction departs from germline at one end; a sequencing error may be responsible. The chain joins TRBV5-1 to TRBJ2-7; 15 nucleotides agree with TRBD2. The V gene's germline CDR1 is SGHRS and CDR2 YFSETQ. This CDR3 has 17 residues. Written as DNA, the CDR3 is TGCGCCAGCAGCCCAACTCCGGGGGACCCGGGACTAGCGGGGGGACACTTC. Its protein product is CASSPTPGDPGLAGGHF.

This clonotype is medium-sized (0.01 to 0.1%). The rearrangement uses TRBV27 and TRBJ2-1, with D possibly TRBD2 on 6 matching bases. Germline CDR1 reads MNHEY; CDR2 reads SMNVEV (reference sequence). This CDR3 is 18 amino acids long. With 2 bases removed from V and 0 bases from J, the gap between germline ends came to 17 bases. The CDR3 spells CASSLPPFSGSSYNEQFF. The DNA for the CDR3 is TGTGCCAGCAGTTTACCCCCCTTTAGCGGTAGCTCCTACAATGAGCAGTTCTTC.